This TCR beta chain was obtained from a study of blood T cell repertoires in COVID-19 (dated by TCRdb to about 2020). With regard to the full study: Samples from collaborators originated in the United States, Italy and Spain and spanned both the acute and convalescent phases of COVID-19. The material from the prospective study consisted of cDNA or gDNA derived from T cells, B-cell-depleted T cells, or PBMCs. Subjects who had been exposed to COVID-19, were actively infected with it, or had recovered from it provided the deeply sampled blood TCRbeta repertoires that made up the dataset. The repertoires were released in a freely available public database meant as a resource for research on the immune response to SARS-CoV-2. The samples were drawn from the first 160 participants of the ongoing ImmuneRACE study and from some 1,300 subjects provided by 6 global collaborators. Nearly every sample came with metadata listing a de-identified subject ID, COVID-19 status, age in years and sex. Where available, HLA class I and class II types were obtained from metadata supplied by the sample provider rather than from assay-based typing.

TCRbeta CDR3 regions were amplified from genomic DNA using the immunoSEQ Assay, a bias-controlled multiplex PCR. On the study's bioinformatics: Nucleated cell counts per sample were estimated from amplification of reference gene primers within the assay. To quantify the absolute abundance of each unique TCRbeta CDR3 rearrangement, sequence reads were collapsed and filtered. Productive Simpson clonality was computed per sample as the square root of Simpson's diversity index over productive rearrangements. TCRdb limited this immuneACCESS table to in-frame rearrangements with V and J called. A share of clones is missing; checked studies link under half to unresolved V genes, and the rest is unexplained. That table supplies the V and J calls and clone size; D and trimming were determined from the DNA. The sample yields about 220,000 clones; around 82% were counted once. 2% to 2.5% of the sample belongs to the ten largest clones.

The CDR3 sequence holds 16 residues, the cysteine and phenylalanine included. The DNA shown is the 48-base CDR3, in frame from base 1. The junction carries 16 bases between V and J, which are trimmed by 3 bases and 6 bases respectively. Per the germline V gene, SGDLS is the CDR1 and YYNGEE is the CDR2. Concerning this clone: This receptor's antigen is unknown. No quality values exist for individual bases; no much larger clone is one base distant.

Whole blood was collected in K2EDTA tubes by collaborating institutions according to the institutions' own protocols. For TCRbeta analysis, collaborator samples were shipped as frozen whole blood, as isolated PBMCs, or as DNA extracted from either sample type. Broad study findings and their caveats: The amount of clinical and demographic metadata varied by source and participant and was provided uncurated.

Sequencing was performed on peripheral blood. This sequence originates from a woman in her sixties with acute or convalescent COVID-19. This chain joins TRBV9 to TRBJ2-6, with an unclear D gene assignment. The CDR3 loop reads CASSDGGGLEANVLTF. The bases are TGTGCCAGCAGCGATGGCGGTGGGTTGGAGGCCAACGTCCTGACTTTC.